Presented here are 27 T cell receptor beta chains from one specimen sequenced in a study of vaccination effects on CD4 cells after COVID-19. Generated by immunoSEQ multiplex PCR, the TCRdb table keeps only in-frame clones and is missing some. The profile shows 15,000 to 20,000 clones, about 80% of them singletons. Antigen-specific CD4+ T cells were expanded (with viral peptide pools) by the ViraFEST assay ahead of sequencing. CD4+ T cell isolation took place after more than eight days of culture. Two-dose BNT162b2 or mRNA-1273 vaccination was given to participants. No antigen has been assigned to these receptors. Specimen: CD4+ T cells from PBMCs cultured with HCoV-NL63 spike peptides, collected after COVID-19 vaccination. All receptors derive from a human donor who received a COVID-19 vaccine.

The genes are TRBV7-9 and TRBJ2-1, with D possibly TRBD2 on 7 matching bases. The CDR3 sequence is 15 residues long. Germline V gene data show CDR1 as SEHNR and CDR2 as FQNEAQ (reference sequence). Trimming shortened V by 2 bases and J by 3 bases, and 11 bases separated the two germline ends. The CDR3 DNA follows: TGTGCCAGCAGCTTAAGCGGGACATTCTACAATGAGCAGTTCTTC. The encoded protein is CASSLSGTFYNEQFF.

J is TRBJ2-3 and V is TRBV5-1; maybe TRBD2 (5 bases). Trimming left V 3 bases short and J 0 bases short, with 11 bases between. The CDR3 consists of 15 residues. Looked up from germline, CDR1 is SGHRS and CDR2 is YFSETQ. As DNA, the CDR3 is TGCGCCAGCAGCTCCACAGCGGTAAGCACAGATACGCAGTATTTT. Translating it yields CASSSTAVSTDTQYF.

This chain joins TRBV6-5 and TRBJ2-3, with a weak D call TRBD1 (6 bases). The CDR3 sequence is 15 residues long. Germline CDR1 and CDR2: MNHEY and SVGAGI. V was trimmed by 10 bases and J by 1 base, leaving 18 bases between them. In nucleotides, the CDR3 is TGTGCCACCTACAGGGAAGGTCTAGGCACAGATACGCAGTATTTT. The encoded protein is CATYREGLGTDTQYF.

J is TRBJ2-1 and V is TRBV28; D uncertain. Germline lookup yields CDR1 MDHEN and CDR2 SYDVKM. CDR3 length: 11 amino acids. V lost 6 bases to trimming and J lost 10 bases, with 10 bases between them. CDR3 loop: CASSIGREQFF. The CDR3 DNA follows: TGTGCCAGCAGCATCGGAAGGGAGCAGTTCTTC.

The chain joins TRBV28 to TRBJ1-5; no clear D gene. Germline CDR1 is MDHEN and CDR2 is SYDVKM. The V end lost 4 bases, the J end lost 7 bases, and 8 bases lay between the germline ends. The CDR3 loop spans 12 amino acids. CDR3 in amino acids: CASSSGRQPQHF. The CDR3 DNA reads TGTGCCAGCAGTTCCGGTCGGCAGCCCCAGCATTTT.

This chain uses TRBV19 with TRBJ1-1; D gene ambiguous. Deletions cut 6 bases from V and 1 base from J, with 3 bases between. The CDR3 sequence is 11 residues long. Germline V gives CDR1 LNHDA, CDR2 SQIVND (reference sequence). CDR3 sequence: CASRWNTEAFF. The CDR3 DNA is TGTGCCAGTAGATGGAACACTGAAGCTTTCTTT. Complete variable domain (other parts from reference TRBV19 and TRBJ1-1): DGGITQSPKYLFRKEGQNVTLSCEQNLNHDAMYWYRQDPGQGLRLIYYSQIVNDFQKGDIAEGYSVSREKKESFPLTVTSAQKNPTAFYLCASRWNTEAFFGQGTRLTVV.

Note on this clone: Relative to the germline gene, one junction end is altered; a read error may explain this. The gene calls are TRBV28 and TRBJ2-7, with TRBD2 as a possible D gene (6 bases). Germline V lookup: CDR1 MDHEN, CDR2 SYDVKM. The CDR3 contains 11 residues. The chain's CDR3 is CASPHPMRDRF. Here the CDR3 DNA reads TGTGCCAGCCCACACCCCATGCGGGACCGGTTC.

V and J are TRBV6-5 and TRBJ1-5, with TRBD1 as a possible D gene (5 bases). CDR3 length equals 15 residues. Between the trimmed V and J ends, which lost 0 bases and 3 bases, there was a span of 9 bases. Germline V gene sequence: CDR1 MNHEY, CDR2 SVGAGI. CDR3 protein: CASSYSRQPNQPQHF. For the CDR3, the DNA is TGTGCCAGCAGTTACTCGAGACAGCCCAATCAGCCCCAGCATTTT.

This chain connects TRBV11-2 to TRBJ2-7, with 9 bases identical to TRBD1. There are 15 residues in the CDR3. CDR1 is SGHAT and CDR2 is FQNNGV in the germline V gene. The J segment lost 3 bases and the V segment lost 4 bases, leaving 7 bases of the junction unmatched. This CDR3 is CASSSVLGQGYEQYF. The DNA of the CDR3 is TGTGCCAGCAGCTCAGTACTGGGACAGGGCTACGAGCAGTACTTC.

The CDR3 bases are TGTGCCAGCAGTGCGGAGCGGGGGTCCTACGAGCAGTACTTC. It translates to CASSAERGSYEQYF. This rearrangement joins TRBV2 to TRBJ2-7; 8 bases line up with TRBD2. The CDR3 covers 14 residues. Trimming removed 4 bases from V and 1 base from J; junction bases left unmatched: 3. CDR1 and CDR2 (germline): SNHLY, FYNNEI.

This clone was detected only a few times. This chain uses TRBV4-1 with TRBJ1-5; TRBD1 matches 8 bases. Germline CDR1 and CDR2: MGHRA and YSYEKL. The length of the CDR3 is 17 residues. V lost 0 bases, J lost 4 bases, and 8 bases stayed unmatched. The CDR3 protein is CASSQDGGRGRNQPQHF. Written as DNA, the CDR3 is TGCGCCAGCAGCCAAGATGGGGGCAGGGGGCGAAATCAGCCCCAGCATTTT.

This chain uses TRBV27 with TRBJ2-4, with D possibly being TRBD1 (6 bases). Looked up from germline, CDR1 is MNHEY and CDR2 is SMNVEV (reference sequence). V lost 5 bases and J lost 0, with 20 bases in between. The CDR3 is 18 residues long. The CDR3 region has the DNA TGTGCCAGCAGTCCTCAGGGGACCAGCGCCCTAGCCAAAAACATTCAGTACTTC. It specifies CASSPQGTSALAKNIQYF.

This clone was seen more than once but under ten times. The genes are TRBV18 and TRBJ2-7; maybe TRBD1 (5 bases). CDR3 length equals 15 residues. Germline assignment: CDR1 KGHSH and CDR2 LQKENI. V was cut by 3 bases and J by 0 bases, with 12 bases left in between. The CDR3 nucleotides are TGTGCCAGCTCACCTAGACAGCTAAGCTCCTACGAGCAGTACTTC. It translates to CASSPRQLSSYEQYF.

The rearrangement uses TRBV15 and TRBJ1-5; perhaps TRBD1 as D (5 bases). V lost 7 bases and J lost 2, with 15 bases in between. Per the germline V gene, CDR1 is LNHNV and CDR2 is YYDKDF (reference sequence). The CDR3 sequence is 15 residues long. CDR3 bases: TGTGCCACCAAGGGTGCTGGGGCTGGCAATCAGCCCCAGCATTTT. Translating gives CATKGAGAGNQPQHF.

Only a few counts were recorded for this clone. This chain uses TRBV7-9 with TRBJ1-2; possibly TRBD1 for D (5 bases). This CDR3 has 16 amino acids. CDR1 and CDR2 from the germline V gene are SEHNR and FQNEAQ (reference sequence). With 1 base removed from V and 6 bases from J, the gap between germline ends came to 18 bases. The CDR3 DNA reads TGTGCCAGCAGCTTAGTGGGGGGACCCCGATGGGATGGCTACACCTTC. Protein: CASSLVGGPRWDGYTF.

The chain is built from TRBV19 and TRBJ2-1, with 8 nucleotides matching TRBD2. Germline CDR1 LNHDA, CDR2 SQIVND (reference sequence). The CDR3 loop spans 12 amino acids. With V trimmed by 9 bases and J by 10 bases, 8 bases remained unmatched. CDR3 in amino acids: CASRTGTREQFF. As DNA, the CDR3 is TGTGCCAGCAGAACCGGGACTAGGGAGCAGTTCTTC.

The chain joins TRBV3-1 (or the pseudogene TRBV3-2) to TRBJ1-1; D is possibly TRBD1 (5 bases). This CDR3 region has 14 residues. Trimming took 0 bases from V and 8 from J, leaving 13 bases between them. Germline V CDR1 and CDR2: LGHDT, YNNKEL (reference sequence). Written as DNA, the CDR3 is TGTGCCAGCAGCCAAGACGCGCAGGGCGCGGAAGCTTTCTTT. Encoded protein: CASSQDAQGAEAFF.

Points on this clone: Other DNA sequences within the sample encode an identical CDR3. The chain recombines TRBV14 with TRBJ1-3; D possibly corresponds to TRBD1 (5 bases). There are 14 residues in the CDR3. V lost 4 bases to trimming and J lost 2 bases, with 9 bases between them. The germline V gene has CDR1 SGHDN and CDR2 FVKESK. CDR3 sequence reads: CASSPLGPGNTIYF. CDR3 DNA sequence: TGTGCCAGCAGCCCCCTGGGGCCTGGAAACACCATATATTTT.

This clone has a single count. The CDR3 DNA reads as TGTGCCAGCAGCTCGGGACGGTCCTACGAGCAGTACTTC. Encoded protein: CASSSGRSYEQYF. The V and J genes are TRBV5-4 and TRBJ2-7, with D tentatively TRBD1 or TRBD2 (5 bases each). The CDR3 runs 13 residues. Germline-derived CDR1 and CDR2 are SGHNT and YYREEE (reference sequence). V was shortened by 3 bases and J by 1 base, with 8 bases between the two germline ends.

In DNA form, the CDR3 reads TGTGCCAGCAGCTTGGAAGCCCGGGGGGGCCGTAATGAGCAGTTCTTC. Encoded protein: CASSLEARGGRNEQFF. This sequence joins TRBV5-4 and TRBJ2-1; 8 bases are shared with TRBD2. The CDR3 runs to 16 residues. After removal of 0 bases from V and 7 bases from J, the junction contained 9 bases not matched to a gene. Germline assignment: CDR1 SGHNT and CDR2 YYREEE (reference sequence).

The rearrangement joins TRBV7-2 to TRBJ1-2; D gene uncertain. Germline V lookup: CDR1 SGHTA, CDR2 FQGNSA. This CDR3 spans 13 amino acids. V was clipped by 4 bases and J by 8 bases, with 14 bases between them. The CDR3 nucleotides are TGTGCCAGCAGCTCGCGGGCTTGGGGAGGCTACACCTTC. Translated, it gives CASSSRAWGGYTF. Filled out from reference TRBV7-2 and TRBJ1-2, the complete variable domain reads GAGVSQSPSNKVTEKGKDVELRCDPISGHTALYWYRQSLGQGLEFLIYFQGNSAPDKSGLPSDRFSAERTGGSVSTLTIQRTQQEDSAVYLCASSSRAWGGYTFGSGTRLTVV.

The V and J genes are TRBV7-2 and TRBJ1-1; perhaps TRBD1 as D (5 bases). The V gene's germline CDR1 is SGHTA and CDR2 FQGNSA. Trimming left V 1 base short and J 5 bases short, with 11 bases between. The length of the CDR3 is 14 residues. CDR3 in DNA: TGTGCCAGCAGCTTAGTGACGGGGGATACTGAAGCTTTCTTT. Encoded protein: CASSLVTGDTEAFF.

This chain connects TRBV2 to TRBJ2-3; tentatively, D is TRBD1 (6 bases). Germline V gene lookup returns CDR1 SNHLY and CDR2 FYNNEI. CDR3 length equals 17 residues. The germline V and J ends were trimmed by 5 bases and 3 bases, with 21 bases remaining between them. The chain's CDR3 is CASSPLTGTRTTDTQYF. DNA of the CDR3: TGTGCCAGCAGTCCCCTCACCGGGACAAGGACGACAGATACGCAGTATTTT.

The chain is built from TRBV9 and TRBJ2-1; no clear D gene. The V gene's germline CDR1 is SGDLS and CDR2 YYNGEE. The CDR3 sequence is 15 residues long. With 0 bases removed from V and 6 bases from J, the gap between germline ends came to 13 bases. CDR3 bases: TGTGCCAGCAGCGTAGGTAGCCTTACCCCCAATGAGCAGTTCTTC. It yields the protein CASSVGSLTPNEQFF.

The rearrangement links TRBV15 to TRBJ2-5, with a tentative D call TRBD2 (5 bases). Trimming shortened V by 0 bases and J by 8 bases, and 16 bases separated the two germline ends. The CDR3 is 15 amino acids. Germline assignment: CDR1 LNHNV and CDR2 YYDKDF (reference sequence). Here the CDR3 reads CATSRDKGSVSTQYF. CDR3 bases: TGTGCCACCAGCAGAGATAAGGGTAGCGTATCAACCCAGTACTTC.

This chain connects TRBV24-1 to TRBJ2-3; D remains ambiguous. V lost 6 bases to trimming and J lost 2 bases, with 8 bases between them. The CDR3 runs 13 residues. Germline assignment: CDR1 KGHDR and CDR2 SFDVKD. The CDR3 nucleotides are TGTGCCACCAGTACCTCTTTCACAGATACGCAGTATTTT. It codes for CATSTSFTDTQYF.

J is TRBJ2-7 and V is TRBV5-1; TRBD2 might be the D (7 bases). Per the germline V gene, CDR1 is SGHRS and CDR2 is YFSETQ. This CDR3 is 16 amino acids long. V lost 2 bases and J lost 1, with 16 bases in between. The CDR3 region is CASSFRGARGSYEQYF. The CDR3 DNA reads as TGCGCCAGCAGCTTCCGGGGGGCCCGAGGATCCTACGAGCAGTACTTC.